The 21 T cell receptor beta chains given below trace back to one sample, sequenced in a study of regulatory T cells in long-lasting Graves disease. Researchers made TCR beta libraries by using iRepertoire HTBI primers and running Arm-PCR on CDR3 regions. TCRdb reprocessed the multiplex PCR reads with MiXCR, giving one entry per CDR3 protein. The data show around 460,000 distinct CDR3 sequences, under 25% seen once. Time point given: persistent/refractory GD, antithyroid drugs over 5 years with positive TRAb. Preparation of the TCR library used RNA extracted from PBMCs. The sequenced sample was peripheral blood mononuclear cells (PBMCs), obtained when the disease was refractory, from a patient treated with antithyroid drugs. The receptors were gathered from a female donor with Graves disease.

The gene calls are TRBV20-1 and TRBJ2-5; 9 nucleotides match TRBD1. Germline CDR1 DFQATT, CDR2 SNEGSKA (reference sequence). The J segment lost 4 bases and the V segment lost 0 bases, leaving 6 bases of the junction unmatched. CDR3 length: 15 residues. CDR3 nucleotide sequence: TGCAGTGCTAGAGATGGGCGGGGACAGGGAGAGACCCAGTACTTC. Amino acid sequence: CSARDGRGQGETQYF.

The rearrangement joins TRBV12-3 or TRBV12-4 to TRBJ2-5; TRBD1 agrees at 8 bases. CDR3 length: 15 residues. With V trimmed by 6 bases and J by 1 base, 7 bases remained unmatched. Here the CDR3 reads CASSSDRAGQETQYF. In nucleotides, the CDR3 is TGTGCCAGCAGCTCGGACAGGGCGGGCCAAGAGACCCAGTACTTC.

The chain joins TRBV6-2 or TRBV6-3 to TRBJ2-7; D may correspond to TRBD1 or TRBD2 (5 bases each). Per germline, CDR1 MNHEY and CDR2 SVGEGT. The CDR3 runs 15 residues. V gave up 2 bases and J gave up 2 bases, with 13 bases separating them. CDR3 sequence (DNA): TGTGCCAGCAGTTACCCGAGGGACCGAGCCTACGAGCAGTACTTC. Translating gives CASSYPRDRAYEQYF.

This rearrangement joins TRBV6-1 to TRBJ2-3; maybe TRBD1 (5 bases). V lost 5 bases to trimming and J lost 3 bases, with 15 bases between them. This CDR3 region has 15 residues. CDR1 is MNHNS and CDR2 is SASEGT in the germline V gene. CDR3 nucleotides: TGTGCCAGCAGTCTGGGGCAGGTAGAAACAGATACGCAGTATTTT. This encodes CASSLGQVETDTQYF.

This clonotype was recorded many times. The rearrangement links TRBV5-1 to TRBJ2-7; possible D gene TRBD2, 5 bases. Germline CDR1 is SGHRS and CDR2 is YFSETQ. CDR3 length: 15 residues. Between the trimmed V and J ends, which lost 0 bases and 3 bases, there was a span of 13 bases. The CDR3 sequence: CASSLGSGAFYEQYF. The CDR3 DNA is TGCGCCAGCAGCTTGGGCAGCGGAGCATTCTACGAGCAGTACTTC.

This clonotype appeared many times. The chain uses TRBV4-1 and TRBJ1-2; D gene uncertain. CDR1 MGHRA and CDR2 YSYEKL come from the germline V gene. The CDR3 totals 14 residues. V was cut by 7 bases and J by 6 bases, with 18 bases left in between. In DNA form, the CDR3 reads TGCGCCAGCAACCCCTCTCGGGCGGGCGATGGCTACACCTTC. Residues: CASNPSRAGDGYTF.

This clonotype was seen a few times. This chain links TRBV19 with TRBJ1-5; TRBD1 agrees at 8 bases. Looked up from germline, CDR1 is LNHDA and CDR2 is SQIVND (reference sequence). Trimming removed 11 bases from V and 0 bases from J; junction bases left unmatched: 12. This CDR3 has 16 amino acids. DNA of the CDR3: TGTGCCGGGGGTGACAGGGGCGAGTATAGCAATCAGCCCCAGCATTTT. Amino acid sequence: CAGGDRGEYSNQPQHF.

This clonotype was detected ten times or more. J is TRBJ2-5 and V is TRBV6-1; tentatively, D is TRBD1 or TRBD2 (6 bases each). The V gene lost 7 bases and the J gene lost 4 bases, with 16 bases spanning the gap. The CDR3 runs 14 residues. Germline V CDR1 and CDR2: MNHNS, SASEGT. The CDR3, as DNA: TGTGCCAGCACCAACGGGGGCAGTGGAGAGACCCAGTACTTC. Translated, it gives CASTNGGSGETQYF.

The table lists this clonotype with many counts. The rearrangement links TRBV2 to TRBJ2-7; TRBD1 aligns across 9 bases. The germline V gene has CDR1 SNHLY and CDR2 FYNNEI. The V and J ends lost 7 bases and 6 bases, in that order; junction bases with no gene match: 7. The CDR3 runs to 13 residues. CDR3 DNA sequence: TGTGCCAGCACCGGGGACAGGGTAGGCGAGCAGTACTTC. Encoded protein: CASTGDRVGEQYF.

This sequence joins TRBV7-8 and TRBJ2-7; 8 positions agree with TRBD1. This CDR3 region has 14 residues. Germline CDR1 reads SGHVS; CDR2 reads FQNEAQ. V lost 4 bases and J lost 1; bases outside the gene matches: 3. The CDR3 region has the DNA TGTGCCAGCAGCTGGGACAGGCGTTCCTACGAGCAGTACTTC. It specifies CASSWDRRSYEQYF.

This chain connects TRBV7-9 to TRBJ2-1, with D perhaps matching TRBD2 (5 bases). This CDR3 has 14 residues. CDR1 and CDR2 (germline): SEHNR, FQNEAQ (reference sequence). V shed 3 bases and J shed 6 bases, with 12 bases lying between them. The CDR3 region has the DNA TGTGCCAGCAGCTTCTCCGGGGTCAGCAATGAGCAGTTCTTC. This encodes CASSFSGVSNEQFF. Using reference TRBV7-9 and TRBJ2-1 for the parts outside the CDR3, the full variable domain is DTGVSQNPRHKITKRGQNVTFRCDPISEHNRLYWYRQTLGQGPEFLTYFQNEAQLEKSRLLSDRFSAERPKGSFSTLEIQRTEQGDSAMYLCASSFSGVSNEQFFGPGTRLTVL.

This clonotype was counted between two and nine times. This chain joins TRBV11-2 and TRBJ1-1; weak D call: TRBD1 (6 bases). CDR1 is SGHAT and CDR2 is FQNNGV in the germline V gene. The CDR3 has 14 amino acids. V was clipped by 7 bases and J by 1 base, with 13 bases between them. This chain's CDR3 is CASTPWTENTEAFF. The CDR3 region has the DNA TGTGCCAGCACACCCTGGACAGAGAACACTGAAGCTTTCTTT.

In this sample, this clonotype turned up many times. The chain carries TRBV27 and TRBJ1-2; perhaps TRBD1 as D (5 bases). Trimming stripped 5 bases from V and 5 bases from J, with 18 bases between. Per germline, CDR1 MNHEY and CDR2 SMNVEV (reference sequence). This CDR3 comprises 15 residues. In nucleotides, the CDR3 is TGTGCCAGCAGTCTTATGTGGGGGACGGTTTATGGCTACACCTTC. This translates into CASSLMWGTVYGYTF.

This clonotype was found many times. The chain has TRBV11-2 and TRBJ1-6; D gene unclear. This CDR3 has 16 amino acids. Between the trimmed V and J ends, which lost 4 bases and 0 bases, there was a span of 10 bases. The germline V gene has CDR1 SGHAT and CDR2 FQNNGV. The CDR3 loop is CASSSRYPSYNSPLHF. CDR3 nucleotide sequence: TGTGCCAGCAGCTCCCGGTATCCCTCCTATAATTCACCCCTCCACTTT.

V gene TRBV6-5 combines with J gene TRBJ1-2, with D hard to call. This CDR3 has 13 amino acids. The germline V gene has CDR1 MNHEY and CDR2 SVGAGI. Between the trimmed V and J ends, which lost 4 bases and 10 bases, there was a span of 16 bases. The CDR3 region is CASSFSPRASYTF. CDR3 in DNA: TGTGCCAGCAGTTTTAGCCCACGGGCCTCCTACACCTTC.

As concerns this clonotype: An end of the junction does not agree with germline; a read error may underlie this. This chain uses TRBV13 with TRBJ2-7, with 11 bases that match TRBD1. Germline CDR1 PRHDT, CDR2 FYEKMQ (reference sequence). The CDR3 is made up of 17 amino acids. The CDR3 bases are TGTGCCAGCAGCCAAACCGGGGACAGGGGGAGCTACTACGAGCGGTACTTC. Translated, it gives CASSQTGDRGSYYERYF.

The rearrangement links TRBV15 to TRBJ2-2; 7 nucleotides line up with TRBD2. The CDR3 covers 17 residues. Germline trimming cut 0 bases from V and 7 bases from J; bases unmatched to any gene: 11. Germline V gene data show CDR1 as LNHNV and CDR2 as YYDKDF (reference sequence). The CDR3 bases are TGTGCCACCAGCAGAGATTACGGGGAGGGAGTAGGCGGGGAGCTGTTTTTT. Translated: CATSRDYGEGVGGELFF.

The rearrangement links TRBV7-9 to TRBJ2-5; TRBD2 is a possible D gene (6 bases). Germline assignment: CDR1 SEHNR and CDR2 FQNEAQ (reference sequence). V was shortened by 3 bases and J by 4 bases, with 18 bases between the two germline ends. The CDR3 is 16 residues long. The CDR3 sequence: CASSFSGLPIRETQYF. For the CDR3, the DNA is TGTGCCAGCAGCTTCTCGGGACTTCCCATTAGAGAGACCCAGTACTTC.

This clonotype has at least ten counts. The chain couples TRBV10-3 to TRBJ2-5; 8 bases are a match to TRBD2. The V segment lost 5 bases and the J segment 4 bases; nucleotides outside the gene matches: 3. The CDR3 contains 13 residues. Per germline, CDR1 ENHRY and CDR2 SYGVKD. CDR3 protein: CAISTTSGETQYF. Written as DNA, the CDR3 is TGTGCCATCAGTACTACTAGCGGAGAGACCCAGTACTTC.

The sample holds a few counts of this clonotype. This chain links TRBV29-1 with TRBJ2-7; no clear D gene. Germline V gene data show CDR1 as SQVTM and CDR2 as ANQGSEA. CDR3 length equals 11 residues. The V gene lost 3 bases and the J gene lost 3 bases, with 6 bases spanning the gap. CDR3 region: CSVEDIYEQYF. CDR3 DNA: TGCAGCGTTGAGGATATCTACGAGCAGTACTTC.

This clonotype has just a few counts. The chain joins TRBV19 to TRBJ1-3; D is unclear. The germline V gene has CDR1 LNHDA and CDR2 SQIVND (reference sequence). The CDR3 runs 15 residues. V was trimmed by 7 bases and J by 4 bases, leaving 17 bases between them. In nucleotides, the CDR3 is TGTGCCAGTACCCATCGGGCAATGAGCGGAAACACCATATATTTT. Residues: CASTHRAMSGNTIYF.